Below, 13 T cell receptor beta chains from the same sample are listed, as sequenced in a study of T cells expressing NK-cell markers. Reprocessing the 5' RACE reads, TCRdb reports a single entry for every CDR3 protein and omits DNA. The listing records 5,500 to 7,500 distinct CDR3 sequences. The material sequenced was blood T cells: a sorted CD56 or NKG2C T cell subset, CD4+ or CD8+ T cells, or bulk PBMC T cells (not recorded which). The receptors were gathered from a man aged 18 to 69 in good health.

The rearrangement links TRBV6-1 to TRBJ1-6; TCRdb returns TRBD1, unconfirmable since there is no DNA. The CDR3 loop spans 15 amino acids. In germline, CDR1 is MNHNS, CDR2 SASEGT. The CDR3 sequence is CASGLSGGGNSPLHF.

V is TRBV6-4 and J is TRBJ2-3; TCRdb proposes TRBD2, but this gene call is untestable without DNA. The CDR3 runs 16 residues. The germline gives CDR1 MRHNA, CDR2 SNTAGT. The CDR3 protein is CASSATSGGDVDTQYF.

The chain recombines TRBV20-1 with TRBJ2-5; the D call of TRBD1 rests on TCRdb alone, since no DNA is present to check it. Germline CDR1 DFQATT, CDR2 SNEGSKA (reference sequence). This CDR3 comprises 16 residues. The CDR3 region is CSARDNRGGDVETQYF.

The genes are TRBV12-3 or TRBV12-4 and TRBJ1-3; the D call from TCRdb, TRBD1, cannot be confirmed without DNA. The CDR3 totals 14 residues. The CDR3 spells CASSPRGYGNTIYF.

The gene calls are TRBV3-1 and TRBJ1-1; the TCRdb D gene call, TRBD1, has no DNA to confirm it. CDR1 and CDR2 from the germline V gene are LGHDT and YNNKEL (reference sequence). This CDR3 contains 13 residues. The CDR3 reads CASSPGGVAEAFF.

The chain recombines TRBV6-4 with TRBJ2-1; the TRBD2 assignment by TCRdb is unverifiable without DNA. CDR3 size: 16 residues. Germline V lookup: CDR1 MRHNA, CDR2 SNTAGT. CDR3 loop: CASSDGRRGDSHEQFF.

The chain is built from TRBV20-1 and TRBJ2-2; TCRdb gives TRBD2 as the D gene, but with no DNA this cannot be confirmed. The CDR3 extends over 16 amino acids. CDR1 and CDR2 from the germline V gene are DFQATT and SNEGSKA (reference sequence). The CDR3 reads CSARPGSGGDTGELFF.

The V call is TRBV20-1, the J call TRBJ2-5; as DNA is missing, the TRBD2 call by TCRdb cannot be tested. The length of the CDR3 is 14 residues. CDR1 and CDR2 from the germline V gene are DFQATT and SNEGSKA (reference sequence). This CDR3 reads CSGRGLAGMETQYF.

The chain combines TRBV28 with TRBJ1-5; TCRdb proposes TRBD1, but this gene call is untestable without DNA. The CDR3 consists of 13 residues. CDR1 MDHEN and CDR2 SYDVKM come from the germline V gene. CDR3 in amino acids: CASSWDRNQPQHF.

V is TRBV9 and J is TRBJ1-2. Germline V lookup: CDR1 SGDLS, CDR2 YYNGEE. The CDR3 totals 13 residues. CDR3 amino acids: CASSRTANYGYTF.

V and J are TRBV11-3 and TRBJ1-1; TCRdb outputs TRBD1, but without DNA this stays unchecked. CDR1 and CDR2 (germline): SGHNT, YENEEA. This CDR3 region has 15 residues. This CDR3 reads CASSLGSGGTGEAFF.

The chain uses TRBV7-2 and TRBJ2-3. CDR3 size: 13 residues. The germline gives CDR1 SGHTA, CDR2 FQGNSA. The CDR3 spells CASSLSGVDTQYF.

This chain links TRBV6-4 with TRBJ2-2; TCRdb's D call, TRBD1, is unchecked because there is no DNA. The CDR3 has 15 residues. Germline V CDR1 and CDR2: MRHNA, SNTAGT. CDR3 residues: CASSEAGADTGELFF.